This T cell receptor (beta chain) was profiled in a study of blood T cell repertoires in COVID-19. Across the study: COVID-19 samples, acute and convalescent, were from the United States, Italy and Spain. T cells, B-cell-depleted T cells, or PBMCs provided the cDNA or gDNA that served as material.

In the authors' methods: Reference gene primer amplification gave estimated nucleated cell counts. TCRdb keeps only in-frame clones here, not all; method: immunoSEQ multiplex PCR. V and J calls and clone size come straight from that table; D and trimming were deduced from the DNA. In the table there are roughly 30,000 clones, roughly 90% of which are singletons. The clonotype comes from a human donor in a cohort sampled during active COVID-19. Sequencing was performed on peripheral blood.

This CDR3 reads CASSRSGDNSPLHF. In DNA form, the CDR3 reads TGTGCCAGCAGCAGGAGCGGGGATAATTCACCCCTCCACTTT. V usage is TRBV7-9 and J usage is TRBJ1-6; D call uncertain. Germline lookup yields CDR1 SEHNR and CDR2 FQNEAQ (reference sequence). The CDR3 loop spans 14 amino acids. The V end was cut by 5 bases, the J end by 5 bases, with 10 bases between.